The 20 T cell receptor beta chains presented below share a single source sample, sequenced in a study of cytomegalovirus exposure and HLA in healthy donors. TCRdb keeps only in-frame clones here, not all; method: immunoSEQ multiplex PCR. This sample has 80,000 to 100,000 clones; about 90% occur once, and the top ten carry about 6%. The sample comprised PBMCs. The receptors derive from a man aged 18 to 35 in good health and CMV-seropositive.

The chain carries TRBV7-7 and TRBJ2-5; perhaps TRBD1 as D (6 bases). CDR1 is SSHAT, CDR2 FNYEAQ, per germline (reference sequence). The CDR3 covers 15 residues. The V end lost 1 base, the J end lost 2 bases, and 11 bases lay between the germline ends. This CDR3 is CASSLGGDTQETQYF. For the CDR3, the DNA is TGTGCCAGCAGCTTAGGAGGGGACACACAAGAGACCCAGTACTTC.

The chain has TRBV2 and TRBJ2-7; D unclear. CDR1 and CDR2 (germline): SNHLY, FYNNEI. V was trimmed by 6 bases and J by 3 bases, leaving 6 bases between them. The CDR3 runs to 11 residues. The CDR3 spells CASSPFYEQYF. CDR3 DNA sequence: TGTGCCAGCAGCCCCTTCTACGAGCAGTACTTC.

J is TRBJ2-7 and V is TRBV11-2; 9 bases fit TRBD2. Germline V CDR1 and CDR2: SGHAT, FQNNGV. The V segment lost 2 bases and the J segment 0 bases; nucleotides outside the gene matches: 8. The CDR3 spans 17 residues. The CDR3 nucleotides are TGTGCCAGCAGCTTACAAACAAGCGGGGGGCTCTCCTACGAGCAGTACTTC. It is translated as CASSLQTSGGLSYEQYF.

This chain connects TRBV25-1 to TRBJ2-7; tentatively, D is TRBD2 (6 bases). V shed 3 bases and J shed 2 bases, with 8 bases lying between them. The CDR3 extends over 13 amino acids. The germline CDR1 and CDR2 sequences are MGHDK and SYGVNS. CDR3 sequence (DNA): TGTGCCAGCAGTGATGGGGGGACCTACGAGCAGTACTTC. Amino acids: CASSDGGTYEQYF.

The chain links TRBV25-1 to TRBJ1-2, with D unresolved. In germline, CDR1 is MGHDK, CDR2 SYGVNS. Trimming stripped 7 bases from V and 7 bases from J, with 4 bases between. This CDR3 is built from 9 residues. CDR3 coding DNA: TGTGCCAGCATCCTTGGCTACACCTTC. Amino acids: CASILGYTF.

The chain combines TRBV6-5 with TRBJ2-1; 7 bases line up with TRBD1. The germline CDR1 and CDR2 sequences are MNHEY and SVGAGI. V lost 5 bases to trimming and J lost 6 bases; unmatched junction nucleotides: 4. CDR3 length equals 13 residues. Here the CDR3 reads CASSATGLNEQFF. CDR3 DNA: TGTGCCAGCAGTGCGACAGGGCTCAATGAGCAGTTCTTC.

This chain joins TRBV19 and TRBJ2-6; D is perhaps TRBD2 (6 bases). The germline V and J ends were trimmed by 7 bases and 0 bases, with 13 bases remaining between them. The CDR3 loop spans 16 amino acids. CDR1 is LNHDA, CDR2 SQIVND, per germline (reference sequence). The CDR3 DNA is TGTGCCAGTACGGGGGAGATGATCTCTGGGGCCAACGTCCTGACTTTC. It translates to CASTGEMISGANVLTF.

The V call is TRBV7-3, the J call TRBJ2-2; TRBD2 matches at 7 bases. Germline V gives CDR1 SGHTA, CDR2 FQGTGA. The length of the CDR3 is 16 residues. V lost 1 base, J lost 6 bases, and 8 bases stayed unmatched. The CDR3 protein is CASSLKGGSYPGELFF. The CDR3 nucleotides are TGTGCCAGCAGCTTAAAAGGCGGGAGTTATCCCGGGGAGCTGTTTTTT.

This clone was picked up a small number of times. The rearrangement links TRBV19 to TRBJ1-2; D may be TRBD1 (5 bases). V was pared by 5 bases and J by 1 base, with 11 bases between. Germline CDR1 reads LNHDA; CDR2 reads SQIVND (reference sequence). The CDR3 totals 14 residues. Here the CDR3 DNA reads TGTGCCAGTAGTCCGGGACTACTTAACTATGGCTACACCTTC. Its translation is CASSPGLLNYGYTF.

This chain connects TRBV6-5 to TRBJ2-2; D gene uncertain. Trimming removed 6 bases from V and 1 base from J, with 12 bases in between. Per the germline V gene, CDR1 is MNHEY and CDR2 is SVGAGI. This CDR3 has 15 amino acids. In DNA form, the CDR3 reads TGTGCCAGCAGATCTACTTCGGGGAACACCGGGGAGCTGTTTTTT. It specifies CASRSTSGNTGELFF.

The V call is TRBV6-6, the J call TRBJ2-1; 8 nucleotides match TRBD1. The V and J ends lost 6 bases and 7 bases, in that order; junction bases with no gene match: 14. The germline V gene has CDR1 MNHNY and CDR2 SVGAGI (reference sequence). This CDR3 has 16 amino acids. CDR3 in amino acids: CASRLTTGVSYNEQFF. The DNA of the CDR3 is TGTGCCAGCAGACTAACGACAGGGGTGTCATATAATGAGCAGTTCTTC.

The chain has TRBV4-1 and TRBJ2-7, with TRBD1 matching 9 bases. Germline CDR1 and CDR2: MGHRA and YSYEKL. The CDR3 contains 15 residues. V lost 0 bases and J lost 1; bases outside the gene matches: 1. The CDR3 protein is CASSQDGTGSYEQYF. CDR3 bases: TGCGCCAGCAGCCAAGACGGGACAGGGTCCTACGAGCAGTACTTC.

This chain uses TRBV23-1 with TRBJ2-5, with 7 positions matching TRBD1. TRBV23-1 qualifies as an ORF whose function is uncertain. V trimming: 3 bases; J trimming: 3 bases; junction bases outside the gene matches: 10. The CDR3 is 16 amino acids. CDR3 protein: CASSQPDREQKETQYF. CDR3 DNA sequence: TGCGCCAGCAGTCAGCCCGACAGGGAACAGAAAGAGACCCAGTACTTC.

The chain recombines TRBV7-2 with TRBJ2-5; D is unclear. Germline CDR1 SGHTA, CDR2 FQGNSA. The CDR3 covers 15 residues. V was pared by 1 base and J by 4 bases, with 13 bases between. As DNA, the CDR3 is TGTGCCAGCAGCTTAGTTTTGAGTCCCACAGAGACCCAGTACTTC. Translation gives CASSLVLSPTETQYF.

The count of this clone is one. The V and J genes are TRBV7-9 and TRBJ2-7; TRBD2 aligns across 10 bases. The J segment lost 2 bases and the V segment lost 5 bases, leaving 9 bases of the junction unmatched. Germline V gene data show CDR1 as SEHNR and CDR2 as FQNEAQ (reference sequence). The CDR3 is 16 amino acids. The CDR3 region has the DNA TGTGCCAGCAGCGCCGAAAGGACTAGCGGCACCTACGAGCAGTACTTC. This codes for CASSAERTSGTYEQYF.

The CDR3 DNA follows: TGTGCCAGCAGTGATTCTCTAGCGGGGGGGCAACTGAAGACCCAGTACTTC. This gives the protein CASSDSLAGGQLKTQYF. The chain joins TRBV6-1 to TRBJ2-5, with 12 bases lining up with TRBD2. Germline V gene data show CDR1 as MNHNS and CDR2 as SASEGT. This CDR3 region has 17 residues. V lost 3 bases and J lost 6; bases outside the gene matches: 11.

This chain uses TRBV9 with TRBJ2-3; D is possibly TRBD2 (5 bases). CDR1 and CDR2 from the germline V gene are SGDLS and YYNGEE. The CDR3 spans 14 residues. V was trimmed by 3 bases and J by 2 bases, leaving 10 bases between them. The CDR3 DNA reads TGTGCCAGCAGCGCAGGACTGTTCACAGATACGCAGTATTTT. It is translated as CASSAGLFTDTQYF.

The V gene is TRBV12-5, the J gene TRBJ2-3; TRBD2 matches at 15 bases. Trimming at V came to 3 bases and at J to 2 bases, leaving 3 bases not matched to a gene. This CDR3 contains 17 residues. CDR1 and CDR2 from the germline V gene are LGHNT and FRNRAP. In DNA form, the CDR3 reads TGTGCTAGTGGTTTAGGGACTAGCGGGGGGTACACAGATACGCAGTATTTT. It is translated as CASGLGTSGGYTDTQYF.

The genes are TRBV28 and TRBJ1-2, with a weak D call TRBD1 (5 bases). Per the germline V gene, CDR1 is MDHEN and CDR2 is SYDVKM. The CDR3 covers 15 residues. Trimming took off 6 bases at V and 7 bases at J, with 21 bases between the two ends. The DNA for the CDR3 is TGTGCCAGCAGGCCTCCGACAAGGGGCTATGGTGGCTACACCTTC. Translated, it gives CASRPPTRGYGGYTF.

This chain uses TRBV4-3 with TRBJ2-7, with 8 bases matching TRBD1. Unmatched junction bases numbered 14, after V lost 0 bases and J lost 4 bases. Germline lookup yields CDR1 LGHNA and CDR2 YSLEER. This CDR3 has 18 amino acids. The CDR3 region is CASSQDRASAGGLYEQYF. DNA of the CDR3: TGCGCCAGCAGCCAAGATCGGGCAAGTGCAGGGGGCTTATACGAGCAGTACTTC.